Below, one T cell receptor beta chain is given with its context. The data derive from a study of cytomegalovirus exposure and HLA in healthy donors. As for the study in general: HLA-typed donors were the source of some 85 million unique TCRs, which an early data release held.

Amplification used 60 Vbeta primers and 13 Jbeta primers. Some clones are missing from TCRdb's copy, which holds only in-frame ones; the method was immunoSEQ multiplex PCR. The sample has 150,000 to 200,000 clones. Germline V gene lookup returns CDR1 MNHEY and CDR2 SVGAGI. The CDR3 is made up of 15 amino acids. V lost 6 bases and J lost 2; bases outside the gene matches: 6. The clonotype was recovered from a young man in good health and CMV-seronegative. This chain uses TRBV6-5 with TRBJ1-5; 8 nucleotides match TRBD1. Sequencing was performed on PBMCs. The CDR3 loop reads CASRTGVVGNQPQHF. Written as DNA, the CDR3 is TGTGCCAGCAGGACAGGGGTTGTTGGCAATCAGCCCCAGCATTTT.